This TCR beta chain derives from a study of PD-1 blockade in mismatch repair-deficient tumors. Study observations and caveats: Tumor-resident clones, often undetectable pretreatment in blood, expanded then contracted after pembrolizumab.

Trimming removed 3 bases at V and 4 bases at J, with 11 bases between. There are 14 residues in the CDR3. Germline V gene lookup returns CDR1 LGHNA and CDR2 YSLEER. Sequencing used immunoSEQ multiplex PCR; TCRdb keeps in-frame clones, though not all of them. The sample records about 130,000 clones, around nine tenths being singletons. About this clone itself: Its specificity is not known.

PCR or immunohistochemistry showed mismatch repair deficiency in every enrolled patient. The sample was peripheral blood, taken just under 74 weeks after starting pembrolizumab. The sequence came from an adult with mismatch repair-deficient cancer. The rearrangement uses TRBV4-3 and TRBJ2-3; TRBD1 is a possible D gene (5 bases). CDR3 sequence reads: CASSHREGADTQYF. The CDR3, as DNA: TGCGCCAGCAGCCACAGGGAAGGGGCAGATACGCAGTATTTT.